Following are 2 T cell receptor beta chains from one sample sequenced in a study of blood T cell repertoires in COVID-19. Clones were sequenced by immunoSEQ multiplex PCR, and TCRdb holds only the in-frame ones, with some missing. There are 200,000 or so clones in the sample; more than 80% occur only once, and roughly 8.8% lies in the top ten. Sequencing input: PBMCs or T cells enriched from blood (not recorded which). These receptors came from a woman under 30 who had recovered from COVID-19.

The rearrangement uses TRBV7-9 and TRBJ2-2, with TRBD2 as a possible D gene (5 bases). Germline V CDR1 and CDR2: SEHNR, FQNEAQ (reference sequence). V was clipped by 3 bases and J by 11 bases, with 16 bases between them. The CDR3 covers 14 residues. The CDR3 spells CASSFSPLPGELFF. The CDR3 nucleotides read TGTGCCAGCAGCTTTTCACCCTTGCCGGGAGAGCTGTTTTTT.

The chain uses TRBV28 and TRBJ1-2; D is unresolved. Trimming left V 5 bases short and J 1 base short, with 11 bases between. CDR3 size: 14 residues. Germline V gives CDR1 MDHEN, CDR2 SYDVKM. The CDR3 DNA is TGTGCCAGCAGTGCCGTCAGTTTTAACTATGGCTACACCTTC. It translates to CASSAVSFNYGYTF.